This entry lists 10 T cell receptor beta chains sequenced from one sample in a study of blood T cell repertoires in COVID-19. Sequenced by immunoSEQ multiplex PCR; TCRdb stores in-frame clones only, minus some. The data contain 150,000 to 200,000 clones, 78% of them singletons. Sequenced material: PBMCs or T cells enriched from blood (not recorded which). The source is a woman between 50 and 59 years old who had recovered from COVID-19.

The chain links TRBV3-1 (or the pseudogene TRBV3-2) to TRBJ1-2; 10 bases line up with TRBD1. Losses at the gene ends were 5 bases for V and 1 base for J; bases not matched to a gene: 10. Germline V CDR1 and CDR2: LGHDT, YNNKEL (reference sequence). The CDR3 has 17 amino acids. The CDR3 bases are TGTGCCAGCAGCAAGCCGGGACAGGGGCAGATTAACTATGGCTACACCTTC. As protein: CASSKPGQGQINYGYTF.

The chain recombines TRBV15 with TRBJ2-1; the match to TRBD2 covers 13 bases. This CDR3 has 16 residues. Trimming at V came to 4 bases and at J to 9 bases, leaving 9 bases not matched to a gene. The germline V gene encodes CDR1 LNHNV and CDR2 YYDKDF (reference sequence). For the CDR3, the DNA is TGTGCCACCAGCAACGGAGGACTAGCGGGAGATGGTGAGCAGTTCTTC. Translating it yields CATSNGGLAGDGEQFF.

The chain employs TRBV6-5 and TRBJ1-2, with TRBD1 identical over 8 bases. The V segment lost 7 bases and the J segment 3 bases; nucleotides outside the gene matches: 7. The length of the CDR3 is 14 residues. Looked up from germline, CDR1 is MNHEY and CDR2 is SVGAGI. CDR3 nucleotide sequence: TGTGCCAGCATCCTGACAGGGGTGTACTATGGCTACACCTTC. Amino acids: CASILTGVYYGYTF.

This chain connects TRBV9 to TRBJ1-5; a possible D gene is TRBD1 (5 bases). Trimming cost V 2 bases and J 5 bases, with 11 bases left between them. This CDR3 spans 14 amino acids. CDR1 and CDR2 from the germline V gene are SGDLS and YYNGEE. The CDR3 spells CASSVAGSDQPQHF. The CDR3 coding sequence is TGTGCCAGCAGCGTCGCAGGGTCAGATCAGCCCCAGCATTTT.

In its sample, this clone was seen once. The chain has TRBV7-8 and TRBJ2-7; possibly TRBD1 for D (5 bases). CDR3 length: 14 residues. V was clipped by 4 bases and J by 1 base, with 11 bases between them. Looked up from germline, CDR1 is SGHVS and CDR2 is FQNEAQ. DNA of the CDR3: TGTGCCAGCAGCTCCCGCGACAGTTCCTACGAGCAGTACTTC. Translated, it gives CASSSRDSSYEQYF.

This rearrangement joins TRBV5-1 to TRBJ1-5; no clear D gene. The CDR3 sequence is 15 residues long. Trimming removed 0 bases from V and 0 bases from J, with 7 bases in between. CDR1 is SGHRS and CDR2 is YFSETQ in the germline V gene. In nucleotides, the CDR3 is TGCGCCAGCAGCTTGGACGGGGATAGCAATCAGCCCCAGCATTTT. Translation gives CASSLDGDSNQPQHF.

The chain employs TRBV3-1 (or the pseudogene TRBV3-2) and TRBJ2-1; TRBD2 aligns across 9 bases. Germline values: CDR1 LGHDT, CDR2 YNNKEL (reference sequence). Germline trimming cut 0 bases from V and 4 bases from J; bases unmatched to any gene: 7. This CDR3 has 17 residues. CDR3 sequence: CASSQEGDSGRYNEQFF. The CDR3 DNA reads TGTGCCAGCAGCCAAGAGGGTGATAGCGGGAGATACAATGAGCAGTTCTTC.

CDR3 nucleotide sequence: TGTGCCAGCAGTTTCGTGGCAGTTCGGAACACTGAAGCTTTCTTT. This encodes CASSFVAVRNTEAFF. The V call is TRBV28, the J call TRBJ1-1, with D unresolved. There are 15 residues in the CDR3. V lost 3 bases and J lost 1, with 12 bases in between. Germline V gene lookup returns CDR1 MDHEN and CDR2 SYDVKM.

The rearrangement links TRBV9 to TRBJ2-3; D unclear. From germline, CDR1 is SGDLS and CDR2 YYNGEE. The V end lost 2 bases, the J end lost 4 bases, and 11 bases lay between the germline ends. The CDR3 spans 14 residues. The CDR3 coding sequence is TGTGCCAGCAGCGTTGATTGGGCTTCAGATACGCAGTATTTT. Its protein is CASSVDWASDTQYF.

The J gene is TRBJ2-3, the V gene TRBV13; 7 bases match TRBD2. J gave up 2 bases and V 4 bases, and 9 bases lay outside the gene matches. CDR3 length equals 16 residues. CDR1 PRHDT and CDR2 FYEKMQ come from the germline V gene (reference sequence). In DNA, the CDR3 is TGTGCCAGCAGCTCCGAGACTAGCCGGACCACAGATACGCAGTATTTT. Its protein is CASSSETSRTTDTQYF.